This T cell receptor beta chain was recovered during a study of response to subunit inactivated influenza vaccine. Study-wide points: Few new T cells, the authors suggested, are recruited by each seasonal influenza vaccination.

TCRdb re-analysed the RT-PCR reads in MiXCR, keeping a single row per CDR3 protein. This repertoire shows fewer than 750,000 distinct CDR3 sequences, 14% found once; its top ten account for approximately 10%. This clonotype was seen more than once but under ten times. Its specificity is unknown. This specimen was PBMCs from blood, taken less than 13 days after vaccination. The source of this sequence is a man aged 50 to 60 who received an inactivated influenza vaccine.

The CDR3 sequence is CATSRGGAGAFSYEQYF. For the CDR3, the DNA is TGTGCCACCAGCAGAGGAGGGGCGGGGGCCTTCTCCTACGAGCAGTACTTC. The rearrangement links TRBV15 to TRBJ2-7; D might be TRBD2 (7 bases). The length of the CDR3 is 17 residues. Germline V lookup: CDR1 LNHNV, CDR2 YYDKDF (reference sequence). The V and J ends lost 1 base and 0 bases respectively, with 16 bases between them.